Detailed here is one T cell receptor beta chain. In the authors' workflow: Estimation of nucleated cell counts was performed using reference gene primer amplification. Method: immunoSEQ multiplex PCR; TCRdb's copy keeps in-frame clones and lacks some. For V, J and clone size, that table is used; D and trimming come from the DNA. Of fewer than 150,000 clones listed, over 70% were seen once; the top ten hold roughly 1.6%. The V gene's germline CDR1 is MDHEN and CDR2 SYDVKM. With V trimmed by 6 bases and J by 5 bases, 7 bases remained unmatched. CDR3 length: 14 residues. This record belongs to a study of blood T cell repertoires in COVID-19. About the study: The study drew acute and convalescent COVID-19 samples from the United States, Italy and Spain. Sources were T cells, B-cell-depleted T cells, or PBMCs; the material itself was cDNA or gDNA.

The chain has TRBV28 and TRBJ1-2, with 9 bases identical to TRBD1. The source material was peripheral blood. This clonotype was obtained from a man between 45 and 60 years old with acute or convalescent COVID-19. CDR3 in DNA: TGTGCCAGCAGCCTTGACAGGGGGGGATATGGCTACACCTTC. It translates to CASSLDRGGYGYTF.